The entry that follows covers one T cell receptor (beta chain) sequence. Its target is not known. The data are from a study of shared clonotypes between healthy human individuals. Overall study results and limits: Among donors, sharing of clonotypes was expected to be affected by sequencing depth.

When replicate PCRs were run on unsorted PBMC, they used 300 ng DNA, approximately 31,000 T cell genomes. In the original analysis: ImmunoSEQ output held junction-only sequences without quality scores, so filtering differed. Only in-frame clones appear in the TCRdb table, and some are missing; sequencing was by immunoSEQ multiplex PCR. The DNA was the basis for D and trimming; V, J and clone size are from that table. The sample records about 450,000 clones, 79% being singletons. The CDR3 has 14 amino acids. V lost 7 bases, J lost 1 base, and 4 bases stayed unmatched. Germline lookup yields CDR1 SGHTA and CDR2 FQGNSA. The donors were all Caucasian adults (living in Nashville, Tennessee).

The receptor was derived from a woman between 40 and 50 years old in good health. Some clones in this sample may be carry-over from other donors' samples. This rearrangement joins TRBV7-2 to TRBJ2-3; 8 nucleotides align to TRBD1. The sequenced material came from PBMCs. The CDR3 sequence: CASTVDRGTDTQYF. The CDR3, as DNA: TGTGCCAGCACCGTGGACAGGGGCACAGATACGCAGTATTTT. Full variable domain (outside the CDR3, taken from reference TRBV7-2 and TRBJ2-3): GAGVSQSPSNKVTEKGKDVELRCDPISGHTALYWYRQSLGQGLEFLIYFQGNSAPDKSGLPSDRFSAERTGGSVSTLTIQRTQQEDSAVYLCASTVDRGTDTQYFGPGTRLTVL.